The next 27 T cell receptor beta chains were all read from a single sample in a study of cytomegalovirus exposure and HLA in healthy donors. PCR primers comprised 60 Vbeta and 13 Jbeta primers. Sequenced by immunoSEQ multiplex PCR; TCRdb stores in-frame clones only, minus some. The sample includes some 130,000 clones, 65% to 80% seen only once; the top ten take around 7%. The sequenced material came from PBMCs. These TCRs come from a man aged 30-40 years in good health and CMV-seronegative.

This sequence joins TRBV29-1 and TRBJ2-7; 7 bases are shared with TRBD1. Per the germline V gene, CDR1 is SQVTM and CDR2 is ANQGSEA. V lost 8 bases to trimming and J lost 6 bases; unmatched junction nucleotides: 13. This CDR3 has 13 residues. The CDR3, as DNA: TGCAGCACGCTCACAGGGGCGGTAGGCGAGCAGTACTTC. Protein sequence: CSTLTGAVGEQYF.

V is TRBV19 and J is TRBJ2-1; the D gene is possibly TRBD2 (7 bases). The CDR3 runs to 14 residues. The germline V gene has CDR1 LNHDA and CDR2 SQIVND (reference sequence). V was cut by 8 bases and J by 3 bases, with 14 bases left in between. The CDR3 bases are TGTGCCAGTTCGGGGGGCTGGGGCTACAATGAGCAGTTCTTC. This codes for CASSGGWGYNEQFF.

The chain links TRBV7-2 to TRBJ1-1; 7 bases align to TRBD1. There are 13 residues in the CDR3. From germline, CDR1 is SGHTA and CDR2 FQGNSA. V dropped 4 bases and J dropped 3; count of bases not matched to a gene: 2. The CDR3 loop is CASSSQGDTEAFF. CDR3 DNA sequence: TGTGCCAGCAGCTCCCAGGGGGACACTGAAGCTTTCTTT.

This clone has only a few counts. The chain couples TRBV2 to TRBJ2-1; the D is unclear. The CDR3 consists of 12 residues. Germline CDR1 is SNHLY and CDR2 is FYNNEI. V lost 4 bases and J 4 bases, leaving 5 bases between the germline ends. CDR3 nucleotides: TGTGCCAGCAGTGCTCAGTACAATGAGCAGTTCTTC. Translating it yields CASSAQYNEQFF. Full variable domain (outside the CDR3, taken from reference TRBV2 and TRBJ2-1): EPEVTQTPSHQVTQMGQEVILRCVPISNHLYFYWYRQILGQKVEFLVSFYNNEISEKSEIFDDQFSVERPDGSNFTLKIRSTKLEDSAMYFCASSAQYNEQFFGPGTRLTVL.

The genes are TRBV27 and TRBJ1-6; 9 positions agree with TRBD1. CDR1 and CDR2 from the germline V gene are MNHEY and SMNVEV (reference sequence). Germline trimming cut 5 bases from V and 7 bases from J; bases unmatched to any gene: 3. This CDR3 is 14 amino acids long. In nucleotides, the CDR3 is TGTGCCAGCAGTCACGGGACAGGGAATTCACCCCTCCACTTT. This encodes CASSHGTGNSPLHF.

The chain has TRBV27 and TRBJ1-2; D gene uncertain. Trimming cost V 3 bases and J 0 bases, with 5 bases left between them. CDR1 and CDR2 from the germline V gene are MNHEY and SMNVEV (reference sequence). This CDR3 contains 13 residues. This chain's CDR3 is CASSFNPNYGYTF. The DNA for the CDR3 is TGTGCCAGCAGTTTTAATCCTAACTATGGCTACACCTTC.

A single count supports this clone. The V call is TRBV2, the J call TRBJ1-2, with TRBD1 as a possible D gene (6 bases). The V gene's germline CDR1 is SNHLY and CDR2 FYNNEI. The CDR3 runs 14 residues. V lost 7 bases to trimming and J lost 0 bases, with 12 bases between them. The CDR3: CASTPGASNYGYTF. The CDR3 region has the DNA TGTGCCAGCACTCCAGGGGCCTCTAACTATGGCTACACCTTC.

The rearrangement joins TRBV7-2 to TRBJ1-1; 11 bases map to TRBD1. With V trimmed by 4 bases and J by 5 bases, 3 bases remained unmatched. CDR3 length: 14 amino acids. CDR1 and CDR2 from the germline V gene are SGHTA and FQGNSA. CDR3 loop: CASSWDRGGTEAFF. Written as DNA, the CDR3 is TGTGCCAGCAGCTGGGACAGGGGGGGAACTGAAGCTTTCTTT.

The chain joins TRBV4-2 to TRBJ1-4; the match to TRBD1 covers 8 bases. V was clipped by 4 bases and J by 0 bases; unmatched bases: 4. Germline V lookup: CDR1 LGHNA, CDR2 YNFKEQ. This CDR3 has 16 residues. The CDR3 nucleotides are TGTGCCAGCAGCCTGACGACAGGGGCAACTAATGAAAAACTGTTTTTT. Translating it yields CASSLTTGATNEKLFF.

This rearrangement joins TRBV18 to TRBJ1-2; D gene unclear. The germline V gene has CDR1 KGHSH and CDR2 LQKENI. Trimming took off 3 bases at V and 3 bases at J, with 17 bases between the two ends. CDR3 length: 16 amino acids. CDR3 DNA: TGTGCCAGCTCACCGATAATCCAACCCCTATACTATGGCTACACCTTC. Its translation is CASSPIIQPLYYGYTF.

This clone was seen just once. The chain recombines TRBV5-4 with TRBJ2-3; TRBD2 aligns across 9 bases. Per germline, CDR1 SGHNT and CDR2 YYREEE (reference sequence). The junction had 18 bases not matched to a gene; V was cut back by 4 bases and J by 3 bases. This CDR3 comprises 19 residues. The CDR3 reads CASSPGLQGRGGQTDTQYF. The CDR3 nucleotides read TGTGCCAGCAGCCCCGGGCTCCAGGGGCGGGGGGGGCAGACAGATACGCAGTATTTT.

J is TRBJ1-3 and V is TRBV5-1; tentatively, D is TRBD1 (6 bases). The germline CDR1 and CDR2 sequences are SGHRS and YFSETQ. Deletions cut 4 bases from V and 2 bases from J, with 16 bases between. The CDR3 totals 16 residues. The CDR3 region has the DNA TGCGCCAGCAGCCTTAACAGGGAAGTGGCTGGAAACACCATATATTTT. Its translation is CASSLNREVAGNTIYF. Full variable domain (missing parts from reference TRBV5-1 and TRBJ1-3): KAGVTQTPRYLIKTRGQQVTLSCSPISGHRSVSWYQQTPGQGLQFLFEYFSETQRNKGNFPGRFSGRQFSNSRSEMNVSTLELGDSALYLCASSLNREVAGNTIYFGEGSWLTVV.

The rearrangement links TRBV5-4 to TRBJ1-1; maybe TRBD1 (6 bases). CDR3 length: 16 residues. The ends were cut back, 4 bases at V and 6 bases at J, with 22 bases in the middle. From germline, CDR1 is SGHNT and CDR2 YYREEE (reference sequence). The CDR3 DNA reads TGTGCCAGCAGCATCTGGGGGGGCCAGATTAGGGCTGAAGCTTTCTTT. It is translated as CASSIWGGQIRAEAFF.

Concerning this clone itself: Different DNA sequences within this sample yield the same CDR3. The chain uses TRBV9 and TRBJ2-1, with TRBD2 identical over 7 bases. Germline assignment: CDR1 SGDLS and CDR2 YYNGEE. CDR3 length equals 15 residues. V shed 2 bases, J shed 2 bases, and the junction held 4 bases outside the gene matches. The CDR3 DNA follows: TGTGCCAGCAGCGTTGGGGCGGGAGCCTACAATGAGCAGTTCTTC. Translation gives CASSVGAGAYNEQFF.

V gene TRBV4-1 combines with J gene TRBJ1-3; possibly TRBD1 for D (5 bases). CDR3 length: 15 amino acids. The ends were cut back, 0 bases at V and 3 bases at J, with 9 bases in the middle. Germline CDR1 MGHRA, CDR2 YSYEKL. The DNA for the CDR3 is TGCGCCAGCAGCCAAGATCCGGGGGTTGGAAACACCATATATTTT. Protein: CASSQDPGVGNTIYF.

The V call is TRBV19, the J call TRBJ2-3, with 13 positions matching TRBD2. CDR3 length equals 16 residues. After removal of 6 bases from V and 3 bases from J, the junction contained 6 bases not matched to a gene. Germline V CDR1 and CDR2: LNHDA, SQIVND (reference sequence). The CDR3 DNA reads as TGTGCCAGTAGACTAGCGGGAGGGCCGAGAACAGATACGCAGTATTTT. Translated, it gives CASRLAGGPRTDTQYF.

This chain uses TRBV18 with TRBJ1-1; D remains ambiguous. The CDR3 is 15 amino acids. The germline V gene has CDR1 KGHSH and CDR2 LQKENI. Trimming removed 4 bases at V and 2 bases at J, with 14 bases between. DNA of the CDR3: TGTGCCAGCTCACGAGAGGGCAGCGGAAACACTGAAGCTTTCTTT. It is translated as CASSREGSGNTEAFF.

The chain is built from TRBV10-3 and TRBJ2-1; 13 bases are shared with TRBD2. The CDR3 extends over 15 amino acids. Trimming cost V 10 bases and J 6 bases; bases outside gene matches: 9. CDR1 is ENHRY, CDR2 SYGVKD, per germline. The CDR3 here is CATASGTSGTNEQFF. The CDR3 nucleotides read TGTGCCACGGCCTCCGGGACTAGCGGGACCAATGAGCAGTTCTTC.

V and J are TRBV6-5 and TRBJ1-1, with D tentatively TRBD1 (6 bases). The CDR3 is 15 amino acids. The germline V and J ends were trimmed by 8 bases and 1 base, with 17 bases remaining between them. The germline V gene has CDR1 MNHEY and CDR2 SVGAGI. The CDR3 DNA follows: TGTGCCAGCTCAAACCCGAAGACAGGGAACACTGAAGCTTTCTTT. It codes for CASSNPKTGNTEAFF.

This clone was picked up a small number of times. This sequence joins TRBV27 and TRBJ1-6, with a weak D call TRBD1 (5 bases). Germline CDR1 is MNHEY and CDR2 is SMNVEV (reference sequence). Between the trimmed V and J ends, which lost 6 bases and 5 bases, there was a span of 8 bases. The CDR3 covers 13 residues. Written as DNA, the CDR3 is TGTGCCAGCAGAGAGACAGATAATTCACCCCTCCACTTT. Translated, it gives CASRETDNSPLHF.

The V gene is TRBV19, the J gene TRBJ1-5; D gene ambiguous. The V and J ends lost 7 bases and 4 bases respectively, with 11 bases between them. The CDR3 length is 13 residues. The germline gives CDR1 LNHDA, CDR2 SQIVND (reference sequence). In DNA form, the CDR3 reads TGTGCCAGTACTGATAACAGAAATCAGCCCCAGCATTTT. It codes for CASTDNRNQPQHF.

V gene TRBV7-9 combines with J gene TRBJ1-4, with D unresolved. CDR1 is SEHNR, CDR2 FQNEAQ, per germline (reference sequence). V gave up 2 bases and J gave up 5 bases, with 9 bases separating them. The CDR3 is made up of 14 amino acids. The CDR3 protein is CASSLIPLNEKLFF. The CDR3 DNA reads TGTGCCAGCAGCTTAATTCCCCTAAATGAAAAACTGTTTTTT.

This chain links TRBV12-5 with TRBJ1-5, with D unclear. The CDR3 is 12 amino acids. Trimming shortened V by 7 bases and J by 2 bases, and 6 bases separated the two germline ends. The germline V gene has CDR1 LGHNT and CDR2 FRNRAP. The CDR3 nucleotides are TGTGCTAGTGCAAGCGGCAATCAGCCCCAGCATTTT. This translates into CASASGNQPQHF.

The chain links TRBV7-2 to TRBJ2-7; 8 bases are a match to TRBD2. This CDR3 has 16 residues. Per the germline V gene, CDR1 is SGHTA and CDR2 is FQGNSA. Trimming cost V 0 bases and J 3 bases; bases outside gene matches: 7. CDR3 residues: CASSLAPSGFRYEQYF. The DNA for the CDR3 is TGTGCCAGCAGCTTAGCACCTAGCGGGTTTCGCTACGAGCAGTACTTC.

This chain uses TRBV5-1 with TRBJ1-4; the match to TRBD1 covers 9 bases. V gave up 3 bases and J gave up 7 bases; unmatched junction bases: 10. The CDR3 covers 16 residues. Germline loops: CDR1 SGHRS, CDR2 YFSETQ. The CDR3 protein is CASSSSGQGPSEKLFF. The CDR3 DNA sequence: TGCGCCAGCAGCTCGTCTGGACAGGGGCCGTCTGAAAAACTGTTTTTT.

The V gene is TRBV28, the J gene TRBJ2-3, with 8 positions matching TRBD2. Germline CDR1 MDHEN, CDR2 SYDVKM. The CDR3 has 16 amino acids. J was trimmed by 0 bases and V by 5 bases; bases with no gene match: 7. The CDR3 spells CASSTGASGSTDTQYF. The CDR3 DNA is TGTGCCAGCAGTACCGGGGCTAGCGGGAGCACAGATACGCAGTATTTT.

The rearrangement links TRBV10-3 to TRBJ1-2, with 9 bases aligning to TRBD1. CDR1 ENHRY and CDR2 SYGVKD come from the germline V gene. With 2 bases clipped from V and 2 bases from J, the junction kept 12 bases outside the gene matches. The CDR3 extends over 18 amino acids. CDR3 residues: CAISEGRTGATLNYGYTF. CDR3 in DNA: TGTGCCATCAGTGAGGGGAGGACAGGGGCTACCCTAAACTATGGCTACACCTTC.